This T cell receptor (beta chain) was captured by sequencing in a study of T cells expressing NK-cell markers. Study-level background: Among eight sequenced donors, seven carried HCMV seropositivity while one was seronegative. Notes on the study in general: HCMV specificity of expanded NKG2C+ T cell clones remained unclear.

TCRdb reprocessed the 5' RACE reads, with one entry per CDR3 protein and no DNA. The table lists about 450,000 distinct CDR3 sequences. The CDR3 loop spans 13 amino acids. In germline, CDR1 is SQVTM, CDR2 ANQGSEA. To note about this clonotype: Its matching antigen is unknown.

The chain couples TRBV29-1 to TRBJ1-2; TCRdb returns TRBD1, unconfirmable since there is no DNA. This receptor was taken from a woman between 18 and 70 years old in good health. Sequenced sample: blood T cells: a sorted CD56 or NKG2C T cell subset, CD4+ or CD8+ T cells, or bulk PBMC T cells (not recorded which). CDR3 amino acids: CSDRDSSNYGYTF.